This TCR beta chain derives from a study of PD-L1 blockade in urothelial cancer. This table comes from immunoSEQ multiplex PCR, and its TCRdb copy is limited to in-frame clones, with some not included. The data show 55,000 to 85,000 clones, around nine tenths seen once. Sequencing used PBMCs, obtained around atezolizumab (anti-PD-L1) treatment. This clonotype was sampled from a man aged 55 to 70 with urothelial cancer.

This chain's CDR3 is CASSLLASGGAGEQFF. DNA of the CDR3: TGTGCCAGCAGTTTATTGGCCAGCGGGGGGGCGGGTGAGCAGTTCTTC. The genes are TRBV27 and TRBJ2-1; 10 positions match TRBD2. This CDR3 is built from 16 residues. Germline assignment: CDR1 MNHEY and CDR2 SMNVEV (reference sequence). J gave up 9 bases and V 1 base, and 9 bases lay outside the gene matches.